In this sample, the clone carrying this T cell receptor (beta chain) turned up a few times. Its target is unknown. V trimming: 6 bases; J trimming: 4 bases; junction bases outside the gene matches: 8. The CDR3 has 15 residues. Germline values: CDR1 ENHRY, CDR2 SYGVKD. Combining iRepertoire HTBI primers with Arm-PCR of CDR3 regions, the authors built TCR beta libraries. MiXCR, run by TCRdb on the multiplex PCR reads, gives a single entry per CDR3 protein. The table has 600,000 to 850,000 distinct CDR3 sequences, around 30% seen once. Described time point: persistent/refractory GD, antithyroid drugs over 5 years with positive TRAb. RNA from PBMCs was the source of the TCR library. The data were obtained in a study of regulatory T cells in long-lasting Graves disease. Study-level background: Positivity for TSH receptor antibodies plus over 5 years of antithyroid drugs meant persistent Graves' disease.

General study results and limits: When disease was persistent, TRBV28, TRBJ1-2 and TRBJ2-5 were the favored segments. Lower TCR diversity was seen in persistent Graves' patients than in newly diagnosed ones.

The V and J genes are TRBV10-3 and TRBJ1-5, with 8 bases lining up with TRBD1. Material: peripheral blood mononuclear cells (PBMCs), obtained when the disease was refractory, from a patient treated with antithyroid drugs. The TCR was taken from a female donor with Graves disease. The CDR3 sequence: CAISQDRGGNQPQHF. DNA for the CDR3: TGTGCCATCAGCCAAGACAGGGGAGGGAATCAGCCCCAGCATTTT.